This record concerns one TCR beta chain sequence. This clonotype was recorded a few times. No cognate antigen has been identified for it. Base qualities were left out, and no much larger clone turns up one base away. The time point label, as the study defines it: newly diagnosed GD, antithyroid drugs for less than 3 months. For both TCR sequencing and RNA sequencing, RNA was extracted from PBMCs in TRIzol. The diagnosis of Graves' disease was made according to American Thyroid Association guidelines. Patients were recruited from an endocrinology department in Xi'an, China. From each patient, about 8.9 milliliters of peripheral blood was collected into an EDTA anticoagulant tube. Ficoll Paque Plus density gradient separation was used to isolate PBMCs, and no further T cell sorting was done. An Agilent 2100 Bioanalyzer and agarose gel were used to check RNA quality, and a NanoDrop 2000 was used to measure RNA concentration.

The CDR3 starts with the cysteine, ends with the phenylalanine, and has 14 residues. Only CDR3 DNA remains: 42 bases, in frame from the first base. The trim is 5 bases for V and 5 bases for J, with a gap of 15 bases between the germline ends. The germline V gene encodes CDR1 LNHDA and CDR2 SQIVND (reference sequence). The source of the sample is a study of regulatory T cells in long-lasting Graves disease (dated by TCRdb to the early 2020s). Some background on the complete study: In the newly diagnosed Graves' disease group, patients had been taking antithyroid drugs for less than 3 months. Peripheral blood TCR sequencing and RNA sequencing compared persistent Graves' disease patients with newly diagnosed Graves' disease patients. A total of some 33 samples were covered by TCR sequencing, comprising about 13 persistent and around 20 newly diagnosed Graves' disease patients. The study took place in China and was registered as a clinical trial. General conclusions and limits of the study: The small sample size was acknowledged by the authors as a limitation that may reduce accuracy. Sequencing and analysis were limited to the TCR beta chain. Persistent Graves' disease patients showed lower TCR Shannon entropy and fewer highly expanded clones than newly diagnosed patients, suggesting clonal expansion. TRBV28, TRBJ1-2 and TRBJ2-5 were preferentially used in persistent disease, while TRBV20-1 and TRBJ2-1 were favored in newly diagnosed disease. Peripheral blood alone was examined, since thyroid tissue, which constituted the primary lesion, could not be accessed. Persistent patients shared more public clonotypes among themselves (around 2,500) than newly diagnosed patients did (roughly 920).

The library was generated by multiplex PCR. TCRdb lists the instrument as Illumina HiSeq 4000. CDR3 regions were amplified by Arm-PCR with iRepertoire HTBI primers to construct TCR beta libraries. Before sequencing, the PCR products went through gel purification. In the authors' own workflow: Gene usage analysis of CDR3 amino acid clonotypes relied on the 60 or so TRBV and around 13 TRBJ segments identified across samples. COPE and FqMerger were used to merge filtered high-quality paired reads into contigs. BLAST was used to align contigs to the IMGT TRBV, TRBD and TRBJ reference genes, and CDR3 was defined following IMGT. Highly expanded clones were defined as clonotypes with a frequency above 0.1%. Repertoire diversity was measured by Shannon entropy, and V-J evenness by the Gini coefficient. Public clonotypes were defined as clonotypes shared by more than one individual. TCRdb reran the public reads through fastp at Q25 and MiXCR, keeping productive beta chains. A single entry per CDR3 protein holds the most common genes and DNA from its merged rows. Here the V and J calls rest on TCRdb's processing, not on the authors' analysis. The sample table records 450,000 to 650,000 distinct CDR3 sequences; 15% to 20% of these occur just once. The ten largest account for 20% to 25% of the sample.

The data also belong to a second study, concerning T cells in Graves' hyperthyroidism and ophthalmopathy. As the second study states: A patient counted as having stable Graves' hyperthyroidism if no progression to ophthalmopathy occurred over 18 months of follow-up. Hyperthyroidism patients were aged 18 to 65 years and newly diagnosed, with disease duration of less than 2 months. Patients with uncontrolled infections, other autoimmune diseases, pregnancy or lactation were excluded. Diagnoses were established on the basis of clinical symptoms, serum thyroxine and TRAb, thyroid ultrasound, and orbital computed tomography. A first-round RT-PCR of the TCR CDR3 used the HTBI primer set with the Qiagen OneStep RT-PCR kit. Most expanded thyroid clonotypes (frequency above 0.001) were also found in blood, which suggests that blood repertoires may mirror thyroid immune responses. In cross-validation, a model built on a 13 V-J signature told ophthalmopathy apart from stable hyperthyroidism with approximately 90% sensitivity and approximately 84% specificity, and in testing the same model reached 80%/75%. During validation, the model predicted progression to ophthalmopathy a median of around 7 months ahead of onset, with more than 60% sensitivity and 72% to 80% specificity. To identify distinguishing TCR V-J signatures, a discovery cohort of roughly 100 patients was used, comprising 40 to 45 with Graves' ophthalmopathy and around 60 with stable Graves' hyperthyroidism. Prospective prediction of ophthalmopathy was tested in an independent validation cohort of fewer than 20 hyperthyroidism patients and 15 to 17 patients who later progressed to ophthalmopathy. The roughly 91 discovery patients were randomly divided into training and test sets at a 7:3 ratio. The study also compared thyroid tissue and blood T-cell repertoires from more than 5 Graves' hyperthyroidism patients. After sampling, hyperthyroidism patients received methimazole starting at 30 mg daily, and ophthalmopathy patients received high-dose intravenous methylprednisolone. Libraries were constructed in a second round of multiplex PCR, after which size selection and purification were performed. Paired-end sequencing of the libraries was performed with 100 bp reads on an Illumina HiSeq2000. SOAPnuke was used to process the raw data, with reads discarded if the reads contained adapters or uncalled bases, had a mean Phred below 15, or lacked an exact constant-primer or identifier match. COPE v1.2.5 was used to merge the high-quality paired reads, and each unique nucleotide sequence was defined as a clonotype. MiTCR v1.1 was used to align clonotypes to the IMGT TRBV, TRBD and TRBJ reference segments. The analysis included only V-J combinations with a frequency above 0.0001, which together covered roughly 99% of the repertoires. The TCS score was defined as the ratio of F50 (clonal expansion) to E x V (chaos), calculated using BLOSUM62-based TCRdist between CDR3 peptides within each V-J. Welch's t-statistics and random forest reduced approximately 520 V-J features to roughly 13, which were used in a naive Bayes classifier (R e1071). No statistical method was used to set the sample size in advance, and investigators knew the group allocation. The paper describes TCR Vbeta CDR3 sequencing of 120 to 150 peripheral blood samples, made up of some 40 ophthalmopathy patients, 70 to 75 hyperthyroidism patients and 17 progressor patients.

This material consisted of peripheral blood mononuclear cells (PBMCs), taken at new diagnosis, from a patient treated with antithyroid drugs. The rearrangement combines TRBV19 with TRBJ1-1; no D gene is confidently identified. This receptor was obtained from a woman in her forties or fifties with Graves disease. Donor details come from another sample of the same person, matched by shared clones. The CDR3 here reads CASSVAGSGTEAFF. The DNA sequence reads TGTGCCAGTAGTGTCGCCGGATCTGGGACTGAAGCTTTCTTT.